These 9 T cell receptor beta chains were all obtained from the same sample, sequenced in a study of vaccination and CD4 T cells after COVID-19. TCRdb redid the calling of the PCR reads with MiXCR, one entry per CDR3 protein. The sample records 20,000 or so distinct CDR3 sequences, 60% being singletons. The specimen comprised CD4+ T cells from blood, sampled after SARS-CoV-2 vaccination. Every receptor here comes from a human donor who had recovered from COVID-19.

Written as DNA, the CDR3 is TGTGCCAGCGGCGAGGGTCAGGACAGGCGAACCTACACCTTC. Translation: CASGEGQDRRTYTF. The chain employs TRBV5-4 and TRBJ1-2, with 7 bases matching TRBD1. The trim removed 7 bases at V and 10 bases at J, leaving 16 bases unmatched. Germline CDR1 and CDR2: SGHNT and YYREEE (reference sequence). The CDR3 covers 14 residues.

V gene TRBV24-1 combines with J gene TRBJ2-5, with a tentative D call TRBD1 (5 bases). The V and J ends lost 7 bases and 5 bases respectively, with 16 bases between them. This CDR3 comprises 14 residues. Per germline, CDR1 KGHDR and CDR2 SFDVKD. CDR3 sequence reads: CATSPGQGAETQYF. CDR3 nucleotides: TGTGCCACCAGCCCGGGTCAGGGTGCCGAGACCCAGTACTTC.

The chain uses TRBV20-1 and TRBJ2-1; a possible D gene is TRBD1 (6 bases). V lost 4 bases and J 7 bases, leaving 23 bases between the germline ends. The germline V gene has CDR1 DFQATT and CDR2 SNEGSKA (reference sequence). This CDR3 region has 16 residues. The CDR3 region has the DNA TGCAGTGCTATATCCAGGACAGTAGTGATGGGTAATGAGCAGTTCTTC. It specifies CSAISRTVVMGNEQFF.

The CDR3 nucleotides read TGTGCCAGCAGTTCCCTCGGGATAGCGGGAAACATTCAGTACTTC. Translation: CASSSLGIAGNIQYF. The gene calls are TRBV27 and TRBJ2-4; 7 bases match TRBD2. There are 15 residues in the CDR3. Germline V gene sequence: CDR1 MNHEY, CDR2 SMNVEV (reference sequence). Losses at the gene ends were 4 bases for V and 6 bases for J; bases not matched to a gene: 9.

The chain joins TRBV7-3 to TRBJ1-1; D uncertain. The CDR3 sequence is 13 residues long. Trimming left V 2 bases short and J 1 base short, with 5 bases between. Germline-derived CDR1 and CDR2 are SGHTA and FQGTGA. The CDR3 loop is CASSLEENTEAFF. CDR3 coding DNA: TGTGCCAGCAGCTTAGAGGAGAACACTGAAGCTTTCTTT. Based on the CDR3 plus reference TRBV7-3 and TRBJ1-1, the full variable domain is GAGVSQTPSNKVTEKGKYVELRCDPISGHTALYWYRQSLGQGPEFLIYFQGTGAADDSGLPNDRFFAVRPEGSVSTLKIQRTERGDSAVYLCASSLEENTEAFFGQGTRLTVV.

The chain recombines TRBV20-1 with TRBJ2-4, with 8 bases lining up with TRBD1. J gave up 7 bases and V 1 base, and 9 bases lay outside the gene matches. The germline gives CDR1 DFQATT, CDR2 SNEGSKA (reference sequence). CDR3 length: 15 residues. The CDR3 region has the DNA TGCAGTGCTAGAGGAGGGACAGGTAGCTGGAACATTCAGTACTTC. Amino acid sequence: CSARGGTGSWNIQYF.

This rearrangement joins TRBV4-1 to TRBJ2-7; 9 bases map to TRBD2. J gave up 7 bases and V 3 bases, and 10 bases lay outside the gene matches. This CDR3 is 15 amino acids long. The germline V gene has CDR1 MGHRA and CDR2 YSYEKL. The CDR3 DNA reads as TGCGCCAGCAGCCACGAAGGGCTAGCGGGAAGAGAGCAGTACTTC. Translated, it gives CASSHEGLAGREQYF.

This clonotype occurred a few times. V usage is TRBV7-8 and J usage is TRBJ1-5, with 11 bases fitting TRBD1. The CDR3 sequence is 17 residues long. Trimming at V came to 1 base and at J to 6 bases, leaving 8 bases not matched to a gene. Germline lookup yields CDR1 SGHVS and CDR2 FQNEAQ. The CDR3 here is CASSLGTGTGGGQPQHF. For the CDR3, the DNA is TGTGCCAGCAGCTTAGGGACCGGGACAGGGGGTGGTCAGCCCCAGCATTTT.

In its sample, this clonotype was seen a few times. The V and J genes are TRBV7-8 and TRBJ2-5; a weak D match, TRBD2 (6 bases). The CDR3 is 14 residues long. The germline CDR1 and CDR2 sequences are SGHVS and FQNEAQ. V was trimmed by 3 bases and J by 4 bases, leaving 12 bases between them. CDR3 amino acids: CASSFRRERETQYF. The DNA of the CDR3 is TGTGCCAGCAGCTTTCGACGGGAGAGAGAGACCCAGTACTTC.